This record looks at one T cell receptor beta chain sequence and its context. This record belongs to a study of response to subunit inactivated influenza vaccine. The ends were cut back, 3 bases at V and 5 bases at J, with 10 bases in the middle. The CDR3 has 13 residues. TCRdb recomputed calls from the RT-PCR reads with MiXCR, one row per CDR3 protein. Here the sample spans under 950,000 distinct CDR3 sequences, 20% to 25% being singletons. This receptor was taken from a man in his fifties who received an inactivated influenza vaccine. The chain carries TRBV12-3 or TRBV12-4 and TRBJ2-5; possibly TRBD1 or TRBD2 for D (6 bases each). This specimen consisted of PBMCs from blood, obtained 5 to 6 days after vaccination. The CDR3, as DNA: TGTGCCAGCAGTTTTGAAGGGGGGGAGACCCAGTACTTC. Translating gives CASSFEGGETQYF.